A selection of T cell receptor beta chains follows, all from one sample in a study of OX40 agonist ivuxolimab in advanced cancers. Assay used: immunoSEQ multiplex PCR; TCRdb lists only in-frame clones, some missing. The repertoire holds approximately 77,000 clones, with approximately 89% as singletons. Material: CD4+ or CD8+ T cells sorted from blood, obtained in a trial of the OX40 agonist ivuxolimab. These receptors were obtained from an adult with an advanced solid tumor such as melanoma, head and neck, liver or kidney cancer. Both conserved end residues are part of each CDR3. A D gene is named only where the DNA matches it firmly. Size is stated for part of the rows, as once, few or many counts, or as a class when the clone is expanded.

v_gene,j_gene,d_gene,abundance,CDR3nt,CDR3aa
TRBV5-1,TRBJ1-2,-,-,TGCGCCAGCAGCCAGGACGGAGACTATGGCTACACCTTC,CASSQDGDYGYTF
TRBV30,TRBJ2-4,-,-,TGTGCCTGGAGTGTAGGCCTGACCGGGGACATTCAGTACTTC,CAWSVGLTGDIQYF
TRBV7-9,TRBJ2-5,TRBD1,-,TGTGCCAGCAGCGTGGGACAGGGAGGTGAGACCCAGTACTTC,CASSVGQGGETQYF
TRBV15,TRBJ1-1,-,-,TGTGCCACCAGCAGAGAATATAACACTGAAGCTTTCTTT,CATSREYNTEAFF
TRBV4-3,TRBJ2-3,TRBD2,-,TGCGCCAGCAGCCTCATGCGGGGGGATCGCACAGATACGCAGTATTTT,CASSLMRGDRTDTQYF
TRBV2,TRBJ2-7,TRBD2,-,TGTGCCAGCAGAATGGGACTAGCGGGCTACGAGCAGTACTTC,CASRMGLAGYEQYF
TRBV2,TRBJ1-1,-,few,TGTGCCAGCAAGGGGGACACTGAAGCTTTCTTT,CASKGDTEAFF
TRBV7-3,TRBJ2-2,-,-,TGTGCCAGCAGCCGACCCGGGGCCGGGGAGCTGTTTTTT,CASSRPGAGELFF
TRBV20-1,TRBJ2-7,TRBD2,-,TGCAGTGGGAGCGGGAATTACGAGCAGTACTTC,CSGSGNYEQYF
TRBV7-8,TRBJ1-5,TRBD1,-,TGTGCCAGCAGCAGGGGACAGGCTAACAATCAGCCCCAGCATTTT,CASSRGQANNQPQHF
TRBV11-1,TRBJ1-1,-,-,TGTGCCAGCAGCCCAAAGGGGACACCGAACACTGAAGCTTTCTTT,CASSPKGTPNTEAFF
TRBV2,TRBJ1-2,-,-,TGTGCCAGCAGTCCAGAGGGGGTTCATGGCTACACCTTC,CASSPEGVHGYTF
TRBV7-2,TRBJ2-1,-,-,TGTGCCAGCAGCATTAGCGGTTATGGGGAGCAGTTCTTC,CASSISGYGEQFF
TRBV30,TRBJ2-5,TRBD2,-,TGTGCCTGGAGTCCCAGCGGGGGGGCCCAAGAGACCCAGTACTTC,CAWSPSGGAQETQYF
TRBV6-1,TRBJ1-5,-,-,TGTGCCAGCAGTGAAGCGGGTCAGCCCCAGCATTTT,CASSEAGQPQHF
TRBV4-1,TRBJ2-5,-,-,TGCGCCAGCAGCCCCAGACAACTACAAGAGACCCAGTACTTC,CASSPRQLQETQYF
TRBV2,TRBJ1-4,-,-,TGTGCCAGCAGGGAGACCGGGACCGAGAATGAAAAACTGTTTTTT,CASRETGTENEKLFF
TRBV19,TRBJ1-1,-,few,TGTGCCAGTAAGGACGGATTACTAATGAACACTGAAGCTTTCTTT,CASKDGLLMNTEAFF
TRBV4-1,TRBJ2-1,TRBD2,-,TGCGCCAGCAGCCAGCTCCTACTAGCGGGGGGTATGGATGAGCAGTTCTTC,CASSQLLLAGGMDEQFF
TRBV5-1,TRBJ2-7,-,-,TGCGCCAGCAGCCCCGGGACTCTCGAGCAGTACTTC,CASSPGTLEQYF
TRBV6-6,TRBJ2-2,-,-,TGTGCCAGCAGCCAGACAGGGAACACCGGGGAGCTGTTTTTT,CASSQTGNTGELFF
TRBV9,TRBJ2-3,-,-,TGTGCCAGCAGCGGCCCTAACACCGGCGGGGAGTATTTT,CASSGPNTGGEYF
TRBV7-9,TRBJ1-5,-,-,TGTGCCAGCAGCCAATTAAATCAGCCCCAGCATTTT,CASSQLNQPQHF
TRBV11-3,TRBJ1-1,-,-,TGTGCCAGCAGCGCCAGGGTGTACACTGAAGCTTTCTTT,CASSARVYTEAFF
TRBV19,TRBJ2-1,TRBD1,-,TGTGCCAGTAGTATGGACAGGGGGACGGATGAGCAGTTCTTC,CASSMDRGTDEQFF
TRBV7-2,TRBJ2-1,TRBD2,-,TGTGCCAGCAGCGCCGGACTAGCGGGGTACAATGAGCAGTTCTTC,CASSAGLAGYNEQFF
TRBV6-4,TRBJ1-4,TRBD1,-,TGTGCCAGCAACGTCAGGGGGGGGAGGGCAACTAATGAAAAACTGTTTTTT,CASNVRGGRATNEKLFF
TRBV7-2,TRBJ2-2,-,-,TGTGCCAGCAGCTTAGTTGCAGCCACCGGGGAGCTGTTTTTT,CASSLVAATGELFF
TRBV7-2,TRBJ1-2,TRBD1,-,TGTGCCAGCAGCTTAGCCTTGGGACAGAGTAACTATGGCTACACCTTC,CASSLALGQSNYGYTF
TRBV9,TRBJ2-6,TRBD2,-,TGTGCCAGCAGCACGACCCCTAGCGGGAGGGCCTCTGGGGCCAACGTCCTGACTTTC,CASSTTPSGRASGANVLTF
TRBV11-2,TRBJ2-5,-,-,TGTGCCAGCAGCCGTTCGGGGGAAGAGACCCAGTACTTC,CASSRSGEETQYF
TRBV18,TRBJ2-3,-,-,TGTGCCAGCTCACCTCTCCCCACAGATACGCAGTATTTT,CASSPLPTDTQYF
TRBV18,TRBJ2-7,TRBD1,-,TGTGCCAGCTCACCGCAGGGGGCTGCGGGCTTACCCTACGAGCAGTACTTC,CASSPQGAAGLPYEQYF
TRBV5-4,TRBJ2-1,TRBD2,-,TGTGCCAGCAGTTCCAAACCGGGACTAGCGGGAGTGGGGGAGCAGTTCTTC,CASSSKPGLAGVGEQFF
TRBV7-6,TRBJ2-3,-,-,TGTGCCAGCAGCTTAGTCAGGGGTCAAACAGATACGCAGTATTTT,CASSLVRGQTDTQYF
TRBV5-1,TRBJ1-2,-,-,TGCGCCAGCAGCTTGCGGGCGGATTCTAACTATGGCTACACCTTC,CASSLRADSNYGYTF
TRBV19,TRBJ1-5,-,-,TGTGCCAGTAGTATTTGGGGGGGCGGATATAGCAATCAGCCCCAGCATTTT,CASSIWGGGYSNQPQHF
TRBV5-4,TRBJ1-2,-,-,TGTGCCAGCACCCTCGGGCGGTGGGGGCCGAGCTACACCTTC,CASTLGRWGPSYTF
TRBV14,TRBJ1-4,-,-,TGTGCCAGCAGACCTGGGACGTATGAAAAACTGTTTTTT,CASRPGTYEKLFF
TRBV30,TRBJ1-4,-,-,TGTGCCTGGAGTGTGGGCAGGGGAGGTGAAAAACTGTTTTTT,CAWSVGRGGEKLFF
TRBV7-3,TRBJ1-2,TRBD1,-,TGTGCCAGCAGCTTAGTAGCAGGGGGATATGGCTACACCTTC,CASSLVAGGYGYTF
TRBV6-5,TRBJ1-1,TRBD1,-,TGTGCCAGCAGTTACCACAGGGGGAGGGACACTGAAGCTTTCTTT,CASSYHRGRDTEAFF
TRBV5-1,TRBJ2-5,-,-,TGCGCCAGCAGCTTGGGAGGGGTCCAAGAGACCCAGTACTTC,CASSLGGVQETQYF
TRBV6-6,TRBJ1-5,-,-,TGTGCCAGCAGTTACCTCGCGAGCAATCAGCCCCAGCATTTT,CASSYLASNQPQHF
TRBV4-1,TRBJ2-1,-,-,TGCGCCAGCAGCCAAGATCCAGCAAACAGGGTTTACAATGAGCAGTTCTTC,CASSQDPANRVYNEQFF
TRBV6-6,TRBJ2-3,-,-,TGTGCCAGCAGTTACGCACAGGGACGAAGCACAGATACGCAGTATTTT,CASSYAQGRSTDTQYF
TRBV9,TRBJ1-1,-,-,TGTGCCAGCAGTGGCTTGGGGAACACTGAAGCTTTCTTT,CASSGLGNTEAFF
TRBV5-5,TRBJ2-1,TRBD2,-,TGTGCCAGCAGCTTGGATCAATCTTTGAGCGGGAGCGGCGAGCAGTTCTTC,CASSLDQSLSGSGEQFF
TRBV30,TRBJ2-7,TRBD2,-,TGTGCCTGGAGACGACTAGCGGGGACCTACGAGCAGTACTTC,CAWRRLAGTYEQYF
TRBV11-2,TRBJ1-1,-,-,TGTGCCAGCAGCTTAGTCCAGGGTACCACTGAAGCTTTCTTT,CASSLVQGTTEAFF
TRBV28,TRBJ1-2,-,-,TGTGCCAGCAGTTTGTGGGGGGCATCCAACTATGGCTACACCTTC,CASSLWGASNYGYTF
TRBV11-2,TRBJ2-1,TRBD2,-,TGTGCCAGCAGCTTACGCGGGACTAGCGGGAACAATGAGCAGTTCTTC,CASSLRGTSGNNEQFF
TRBV19,TRBJ2-7,-,-,TGTGCCAGTAGAGGTTTGCTTCGGCTGAGCTCCTACGAGCAGTACTTC,CASRGLLRLSSYEQYF
TRBV10-3,TRBJ1-2,-,-,TGTGCCATCGGTGATCCGGGGGCGGGCGGCTACACCTTC,CAIGDPGAGGYTF
TRBV25-1,TRBJ1-2,-,-,TGTGCCAGCAGTGACCGAAGGGACGGCTATGGCTACACCTTC,CASSDRRDGYGYTF